Detailed here is one T cell receptor beta chain. These data come from a study of T cell changes during pregnancy in multiple sclerosis. The CDR3 contains 14 residues. Unmatched junction bases numbered 2, after V lost 1 base and J lost 3 bases. Germline V lookup: CDR1 SGHVS, CDR2 FNYEAQ. The protocol was immunoSEQ multiplex PCR, while the TCRdb copy is restricted to in-frame clones and leaves out a portion. The top ten hold less than 2.5% of the sample, which has about 100,000 clones, roughly 90% seen once. J is TRBJ2-7 and V is TRBV7-6; 8 nucleotides line up with TRBD1. The origin of this receptor is a female donor with multiple sclerosis, enrolled in a pregnancy study. The sample in question was peripheral blood, obtained after pregnancy. CDR3 coding DNA: TGTGCCAGCAGCTTAGGACAGGGGTACTACGAGCAGTACTTC. It yields the protein CASSLGQGYYEQYF.